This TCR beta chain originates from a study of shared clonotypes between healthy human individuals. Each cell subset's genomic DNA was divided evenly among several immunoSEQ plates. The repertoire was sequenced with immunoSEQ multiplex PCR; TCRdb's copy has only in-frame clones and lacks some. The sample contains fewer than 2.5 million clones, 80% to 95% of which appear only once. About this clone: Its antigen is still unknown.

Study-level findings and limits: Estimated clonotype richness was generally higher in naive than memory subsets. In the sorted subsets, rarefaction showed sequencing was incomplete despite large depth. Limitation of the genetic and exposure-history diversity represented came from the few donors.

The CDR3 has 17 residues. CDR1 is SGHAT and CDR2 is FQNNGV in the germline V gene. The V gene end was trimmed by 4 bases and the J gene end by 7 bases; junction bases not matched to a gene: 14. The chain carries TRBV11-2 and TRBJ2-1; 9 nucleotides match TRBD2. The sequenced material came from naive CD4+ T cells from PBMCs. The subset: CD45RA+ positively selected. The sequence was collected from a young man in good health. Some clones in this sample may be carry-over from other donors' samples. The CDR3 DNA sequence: TGTGCCAGCAGCTCCCGTAGCGCTAGCGGGAAGATAAATGAGCAGTTCTTC. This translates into CASSSRSASGKINEQFF.